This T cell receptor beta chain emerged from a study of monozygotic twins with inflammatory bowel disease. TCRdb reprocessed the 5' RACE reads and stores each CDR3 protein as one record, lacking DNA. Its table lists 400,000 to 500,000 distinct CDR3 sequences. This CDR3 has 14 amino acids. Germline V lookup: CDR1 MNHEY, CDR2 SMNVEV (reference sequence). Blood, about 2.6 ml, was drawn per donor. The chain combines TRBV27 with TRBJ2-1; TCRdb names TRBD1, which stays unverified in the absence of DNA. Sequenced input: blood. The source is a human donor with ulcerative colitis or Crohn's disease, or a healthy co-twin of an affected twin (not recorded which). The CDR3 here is CASSQPGPRDEQFF.